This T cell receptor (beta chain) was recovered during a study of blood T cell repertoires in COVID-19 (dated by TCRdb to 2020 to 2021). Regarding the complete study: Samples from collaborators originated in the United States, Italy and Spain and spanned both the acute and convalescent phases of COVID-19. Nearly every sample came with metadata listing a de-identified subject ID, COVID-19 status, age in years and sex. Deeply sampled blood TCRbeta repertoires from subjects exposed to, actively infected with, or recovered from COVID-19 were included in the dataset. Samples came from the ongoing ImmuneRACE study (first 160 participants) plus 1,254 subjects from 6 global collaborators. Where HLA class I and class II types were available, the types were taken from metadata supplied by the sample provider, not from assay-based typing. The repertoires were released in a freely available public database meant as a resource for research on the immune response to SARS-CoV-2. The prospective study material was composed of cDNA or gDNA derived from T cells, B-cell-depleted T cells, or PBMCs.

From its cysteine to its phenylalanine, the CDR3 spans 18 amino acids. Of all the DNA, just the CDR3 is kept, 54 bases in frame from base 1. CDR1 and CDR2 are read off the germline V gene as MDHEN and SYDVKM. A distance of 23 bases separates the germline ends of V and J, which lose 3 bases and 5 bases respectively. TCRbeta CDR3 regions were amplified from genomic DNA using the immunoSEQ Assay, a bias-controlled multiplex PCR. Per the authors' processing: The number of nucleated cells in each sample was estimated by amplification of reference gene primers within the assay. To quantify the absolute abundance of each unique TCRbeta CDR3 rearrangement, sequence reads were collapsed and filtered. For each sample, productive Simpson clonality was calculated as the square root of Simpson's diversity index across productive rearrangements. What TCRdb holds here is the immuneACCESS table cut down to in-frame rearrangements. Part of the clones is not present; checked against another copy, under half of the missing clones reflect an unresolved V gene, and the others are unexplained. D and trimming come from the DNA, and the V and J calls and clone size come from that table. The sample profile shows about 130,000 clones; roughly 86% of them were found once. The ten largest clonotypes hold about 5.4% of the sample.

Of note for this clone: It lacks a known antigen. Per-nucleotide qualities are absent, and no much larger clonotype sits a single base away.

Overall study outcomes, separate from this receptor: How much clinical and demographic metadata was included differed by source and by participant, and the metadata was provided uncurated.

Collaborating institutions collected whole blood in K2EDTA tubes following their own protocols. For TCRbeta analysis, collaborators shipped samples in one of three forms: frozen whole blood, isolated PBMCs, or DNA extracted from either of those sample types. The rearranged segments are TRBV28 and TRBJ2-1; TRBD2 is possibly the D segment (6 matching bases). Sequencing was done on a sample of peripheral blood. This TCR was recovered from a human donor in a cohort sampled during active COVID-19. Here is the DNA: TGTGCCAGCAGTTTGCGAACTCGGGGGAGGTTTGTGGACAATGAGCAGTTCTTC. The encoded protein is CASSLRTRGRFVDNEQFF.